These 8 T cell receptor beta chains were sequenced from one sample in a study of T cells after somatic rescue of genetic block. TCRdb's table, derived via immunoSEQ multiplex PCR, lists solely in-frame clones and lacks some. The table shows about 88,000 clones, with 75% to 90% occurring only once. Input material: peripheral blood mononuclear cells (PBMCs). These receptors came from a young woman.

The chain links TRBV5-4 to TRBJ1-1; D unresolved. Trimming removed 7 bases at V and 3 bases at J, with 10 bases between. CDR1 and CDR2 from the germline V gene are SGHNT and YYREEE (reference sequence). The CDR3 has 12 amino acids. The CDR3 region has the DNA TGTGCCAGCCATACCCGCGACACTGAAGCTTTCTTT. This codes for CASHTRDTEAFF.

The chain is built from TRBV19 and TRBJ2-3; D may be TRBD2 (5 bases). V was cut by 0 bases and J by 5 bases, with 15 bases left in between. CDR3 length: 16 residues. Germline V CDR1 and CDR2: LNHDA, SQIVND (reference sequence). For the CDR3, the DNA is TGTGCCAGTAGTATAGATCGGCTAGCTGGCGGAGATACGCAGTATTTT. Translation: CASSIDRLAGGDTQYF.

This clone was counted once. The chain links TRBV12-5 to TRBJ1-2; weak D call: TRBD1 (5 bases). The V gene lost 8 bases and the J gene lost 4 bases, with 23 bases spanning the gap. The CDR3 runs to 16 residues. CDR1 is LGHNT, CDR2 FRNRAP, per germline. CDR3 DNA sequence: TGTGCTAGTTCCTCGCTGGGGGAACGAGCCCCCTATGGCTACACCTTC. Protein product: CASSSLGERAPYGYTF.

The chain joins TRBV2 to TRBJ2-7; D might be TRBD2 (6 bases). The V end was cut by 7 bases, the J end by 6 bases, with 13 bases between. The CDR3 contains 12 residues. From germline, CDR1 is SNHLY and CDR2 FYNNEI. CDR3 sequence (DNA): TGTGCCAGCATTTCGGGGGTTCTCGAGCAGTACTTC. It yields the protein CASISGVLEQYF.

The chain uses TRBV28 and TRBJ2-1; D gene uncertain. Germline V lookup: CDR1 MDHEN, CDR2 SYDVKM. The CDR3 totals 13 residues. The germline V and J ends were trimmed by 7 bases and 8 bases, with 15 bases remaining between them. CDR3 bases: TGTGCCAGCACCGTCCTGGGTCGGGATGAGCAGTTCTTC. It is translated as CASTVLGRDEQFF. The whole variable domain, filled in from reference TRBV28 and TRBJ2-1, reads DVKVTQSSRYLVKRTGEKVFLECVQDMDHENMFWYRQDPGLGLRLIYFSYDVKMKEKGDIPEGYSVSREKKERFSLILESASTNQTSMYLCASTVLGRDEQFFGPGTRLTVL.

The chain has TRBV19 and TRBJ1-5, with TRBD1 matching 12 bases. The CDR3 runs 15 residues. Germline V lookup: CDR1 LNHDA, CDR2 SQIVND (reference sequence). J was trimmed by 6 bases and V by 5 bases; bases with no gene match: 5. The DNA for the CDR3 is TGTGCCAGTAGTTTCGGGACAGGGGGCATTCAGCCCCAGCATTTT. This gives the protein CASSFGTGGIQPQHF.

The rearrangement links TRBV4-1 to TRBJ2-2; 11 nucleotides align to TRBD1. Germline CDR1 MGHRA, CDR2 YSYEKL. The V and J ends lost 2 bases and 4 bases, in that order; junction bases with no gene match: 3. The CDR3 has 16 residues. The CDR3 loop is CASSQRTGGPTGELFF. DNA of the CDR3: TGCGCCAGCAGCCAAAGGACAGGGGGCCCCACCGGGGAGCTGTTTTTT.

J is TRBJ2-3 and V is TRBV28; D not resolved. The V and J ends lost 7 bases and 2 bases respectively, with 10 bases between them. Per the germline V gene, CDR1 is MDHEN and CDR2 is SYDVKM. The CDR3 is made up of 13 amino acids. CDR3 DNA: TGTGCCAGCAACCTCATCGTCACAGATACGCAGTATTTT. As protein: CASNLIVTDTQYF.